This T cell receptor (beta chain) was identified in a study of blood T cell repertoires in COVID-19. Germline V gives CDR1 SGHAT, CDR2 FQDESV (reference sequence). Trimming left V 6 bases short and J 6 bases short, with 14 bases between. The CDR3 has 13 amino acids. Method: immunoSEQ multiplex PCR; TCRdb's copy keeps in-frame clones and lacks some. The sample has some 170,000 clones, around three quarters seen once. The chain couples TRBV11-1 to TRBJ1-2; possibly TRBD1 for D (6 bases). The source material was peripheral blood. The clonotype originates from a man between 60 and 75 years old with acute or convalescent COVID-19. CDR3 in amino acids: CASSLQGTHGYTF. DNA of the CDR3: TGTGCCAGCAGTCTTCAGGGGACCCATGGCTACACCTTC.